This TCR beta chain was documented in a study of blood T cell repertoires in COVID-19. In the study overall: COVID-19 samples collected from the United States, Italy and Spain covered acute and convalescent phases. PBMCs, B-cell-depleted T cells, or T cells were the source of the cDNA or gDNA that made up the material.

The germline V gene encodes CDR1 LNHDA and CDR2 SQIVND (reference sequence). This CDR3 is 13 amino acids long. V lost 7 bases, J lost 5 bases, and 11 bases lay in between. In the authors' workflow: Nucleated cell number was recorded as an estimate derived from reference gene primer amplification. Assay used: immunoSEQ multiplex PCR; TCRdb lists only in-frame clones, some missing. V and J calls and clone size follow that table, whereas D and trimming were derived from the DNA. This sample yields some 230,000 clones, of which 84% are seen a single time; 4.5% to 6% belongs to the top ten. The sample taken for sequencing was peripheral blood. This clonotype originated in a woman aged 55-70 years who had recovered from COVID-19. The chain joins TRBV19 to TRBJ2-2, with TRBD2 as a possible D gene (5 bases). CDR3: CASTRGGTGELFF. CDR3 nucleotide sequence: TGTGCCAGTACCCGGGGTGGAACCGGGGAGCTGTTTTTT.